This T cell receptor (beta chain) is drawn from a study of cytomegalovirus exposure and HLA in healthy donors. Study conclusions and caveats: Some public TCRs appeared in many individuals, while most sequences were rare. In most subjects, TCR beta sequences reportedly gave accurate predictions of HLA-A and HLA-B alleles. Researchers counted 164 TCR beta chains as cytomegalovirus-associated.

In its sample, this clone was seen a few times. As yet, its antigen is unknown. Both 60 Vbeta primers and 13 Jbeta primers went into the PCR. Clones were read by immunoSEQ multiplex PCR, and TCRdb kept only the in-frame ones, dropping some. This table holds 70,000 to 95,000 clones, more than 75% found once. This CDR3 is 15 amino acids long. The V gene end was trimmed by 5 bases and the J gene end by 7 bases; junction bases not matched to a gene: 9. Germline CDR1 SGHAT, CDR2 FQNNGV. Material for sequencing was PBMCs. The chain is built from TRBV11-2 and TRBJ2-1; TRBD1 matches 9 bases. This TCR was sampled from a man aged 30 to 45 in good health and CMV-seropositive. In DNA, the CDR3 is TGTGCCAGCAGCGAAACCGGGACAGGGAGGAATGAGCAGTTCTTC. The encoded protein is CASSETGTGRNEQFF.